This T cell receptor beta chain was sequenced during a study of human CD8 memory T cell subsets. Each subset gave duplicate vials of under 170,000 sorted CD8+ T cells for RNA. The CDR3 is 15 amino acids. Germline values: CDR1 SNHLY, CDR2 FYNNEI. The authors made TCR beta libraries using UMI-labeled 5' RACE. TCRdb reprocessed the 5' RACE reads and keeps a single row for each CDR3 protein, giving no DNA. The table for this sample gives 9,000 to 15,000 distinct CDR3 sequences. In regard to this clonotype: Its target is not known.

Points from the study as a whole: Stem-like memory T cell repertoires seemed more diverse than precursor exhausted ones by Chao1 estimates. Only T cell receptor beta chains were sequenced in this study.

Sequenced material: CD8+ T cells from PBMCs. The clonotype comes from a human donor in good health. The chain combines TRBV2 with TRBJ2-5; TCRdb gives TRBD1 as the D gene, but with no DNA this cannot be confirmed. CDR3 residues: CASSPPQGFQETQYF.